Listed below are T cell receptor beta chains from one sample, sequenced in a study of Ad26.COV2.S vaccination and SARS-CoV-2 variants. Measured with immunoSEQ multiplex PCR; TCRdb has only the in-frame clones, and not every one. The table has 400,000 to 450,000 clones, more than 80% seen once; the top ten hold more than 10%. Sequences were derived from peripheral blood, sampled in a trial of Ad26.COV2.S vaccine versus placebo. Receptors were obtained from a person aged 18 to 59 who received the Ad26.COV2.S COVID-19 vaccine or a placebo. Each CDR3 is given with its conserved first and last residue. D genes are given only for firm matches. Clone size is shown for a subset of rows, as once, few, many or a class of expanded clone.

j_gene | v_gene | d_gene | abundance | CDR3nt | CDR3aa
TRBJ2-1 | TRBV7-9 | - | - | TGTGCCAGCAGCTATAGTCTAGACAATGAGCAGTTCTTC | CASSYSLDNEQFF
TRBJ1-1 | TRBV6-5 | - | - | TGTGCCAGCAGTCCAGGGTTTTTCACTGAAGCTTTCTTT | CASSPGFFTEAFF
TRBJ2-2 | TRBV2 | - | - | TGTGCCAGCAGTGTAGGAATCACCGGGGAGCTGTTTTTT | CASSVGITGELFF
TRBJ2-7 | TRBV5-8 | TRBD2 | - | TGTGCCAGCAGCTTGTCGCGACTAGCGGGAGGTCTCTCCTACGAGCAGTACTTC | CASSLSRLAGGLSYEQYF
TRBJ2-7 | TRBV10-2 | - | - | TGCGCCAGCAGTGAGTCCGCCCACAGGTACGAGCAGTACTTC | CASSESAHRYEQYF
TRBJ2-1 | TRBV6-1 | TRBD1 | - | TGTGCCAGCAGTGAAGGTCCAGGGGGCTCCTTTGAGCAGTTCTTC | CASSEGPGGSFEQFF
TRBJ2-1 | TRBV12-3/TRBV12-4 | - | - | TGTGCCAGCAGTTCCGCCCCGGCAAACGAGCAGTTCTTC | CASSSAPANEQFF
TRBJ2-5 | TRBV7-6 | - | - | TGTGCCAGCAACCCAGGGGGGTCGAGGCGGGAGCCCCTGTACCAAGAGACCCAGTACTTC | CASNPGGSRREPLYQETQYF
TRBJ1-4 | TRBV28 | - | - | TGTGCCAGCAGGCCCCTGGGGACTAGCGATTTTGAAAAACTGTTTTTT | CASRPLGTSDFEKLFF
TRBJ1-5 | TRBV19 | - | - | TGTGCCAGTAGTCCCGATGCCTGGGACCTTACCAACAATCAGCCCCAGCATTTT | CASSPDAWDLTNNQPQHF
TRBJ2-7 | TRBV11-2 | - | - | TGTGCCAGCAGCTTAGATTTCATAGGCTCATCCTACGAGCAGTACTTC | CASSLDFIGSSYEQYF
TRBJ2-5 | TRBV7-8 | - | - | TGTGCCAGCAGCTTGGCGACAGGGAGGGAGACCCAGTACTTC | CASSLATGRETQYF
TRBJ2-2 | TRBV14 | TRBD1 | few | TGTGCCAAGAGACAGGGGGGAGTGCCCCCCACCGGGGAGCTGTTTTTT | CAKRQGGVPPTGELFF
TRBJ2-7 | TRBV10-3 | TRBD2 | - | TGTGCCATCAAAACTAGCGGGAGCTCCTACGAGCAGTACTTC | CAIKTSGSSYEQYF
TRBJ2-7 | TRBV30 | TRBD1 | - | TGTGCCTGTTCACGGGACAGGGACCACGAGCAGTACTTC | CACSRDRDHEQYF
TRBJ2-7 | TRBV6-2/TRBV6-3 | - | - | TGTGCCAGCAGTTACGCCTGGGCCTACGAGCAGTACTTC | CASSYAWAYEQYF
TRBJ1-2 | TRBV29-1 | - | - | TGCAGCTTCCGCGCTAACTATGGCTACACCTTC | CSFRANYGYTF
TRBJ1-2 | TRBV5-8 | - | - | TGTGCCAGCGGTCTGAGGGCGGATGGCTACACCTTC | CASGLRADGYTF
TRBJ2-1 | TRBV28 | - | - | TGTGCCAGCAGCCAAAACAGGAATGAGCAGTTCTTC | CASSQNRNEQFF
TRBJ1-5 | TRBV28 | - | - | TGTGCCAGCAGTTTATTCGGAGCTTATAGCAATCAGCCCCAGCATTTT | CASSLFGAYSNQPQHF
TRBJ1-5 | TRBV23-1 | - | few | TGCGCCAGCAGTCTGATTGGACAGTACAATCAGCCCCAGCATTTT | CASSLIGQYNQPQHF
TRBJ2-1 | TRBV9 | TRBD2 | - | TGTGCCAGCAGCCTGGGACTAGTAAATGAGCAGTTCTTC | CASSLGLVNEQFF
TRBJ1-2 | TRBV4-3 | - | - | TGCGCCAGCAGCCAGGACCCGGGAGACTATGGCTACACCTTC | CASSQDPGDYGYTF
TRBJ2-7 | TRBV7-2 | - | few | TGTGCCAGCAGCTTAGATACGTACTCCTACGAGCAGTACTTC | CASSLDTYSYEQYF
TRBJ2-3 | TRBV6-1 | TRBD2 | once | TGTGCCAGCAGTGAAGGACTAGCTCCAGATACGCAGTATTTT | CASSEGLAPDTQYF
TRBJ2-2 | TRBV19 | - | - | TGTGCCAGTAGATTTCCCTATAGCTCGGGCGCCGGGGAGCTGTTTTTT | CASRFPYSSGAGELFF
TRBJ2-7 | TRBV5-4 | - | - | TGTGCCAGCAGCTTGGGACTAAACGAGCAGTACTTC | CASSLGLNEQYF
TRBJ1-3 | TRBV3-1/TRBV3-2 | - | - | TGTGCCAGCAGCCAAGATGGGTTGGGAAACACCATATATTTT | CASSQDGLGNTIYF
TRBJ2-7 | TRBV6-2/TRBV6-3 | - | - | TGTGCCAGCAGCTGGACAGTTCCCACCTACGAGCAGTACTTC | CASSWTVPTYEQYF
TRBJ1-5 | TRBV9 | - | - | TGTGCCAGCAGCGCCGATGGGGAGATTAATCAGCCCCAGCATTTT | CASSADGEINQPQHF
TRBJ2-7 | TRBV10-3 | - | - | TGTGCCATCAGTGCAACAGGCCCGGCCAGTAAGGACGAGCAGTACTTC | CAISATGPASKDEQYF
TRBJ2-2 | TRBV6-5 | - | - | TGTGCCAGCAGCCGCCGATCGAACACCGGGGAGCTGTTTTTT | CASSRRSNTGELFF
TRBJ1-3 | TRBV5-5 | - | - | TGTGCCAGCAGCTTGGCCAATTCTGTCGAACAGATTGGAAACACCATATATTTT | CASSLANSVEQIGNTIYF
TRBJ2-1 | TRBV7-2 | - | - | TGTGCCAGCAGCTTAGCAGGGCCTCGTTACAATGAGCAGTTCTTC | CASSLAGPRYNEQFF
TRBJ2-5 | TRBV12-3/TRBV12-4 | TRBD2 | once | TGTGCCAGCAGTTTATGGGGGGGAGAGACCCAGTACTTC | CASSLWGGETQYF
TRBJ1-2 | TRBV19 | - | - | TGTGCCAGCCGAACCTTAGTCCCCTATGGCTACACCTTC | CASRTLVPYGYTF
TRBJ2-2 | TRBV4-2 | TRBD2 | - | TGTGCCAGCAGCCCCGGGGCTAGCGGGAGGAGGGCTCCCAGGGAGCTGTTTTTT | CASSPGASGRRAPRELFF
TRBJ2-7 | TRBV7-9 | - | - | TGTGCCAGCAGCTCCCCGTCTAGCGAGGTTTACGAGCAGTACTTC | CASSSPSSEVYEQYF
TRBJ1-4 | TRBV18 | TRBD1 | - | TGTGCCAGCTCACCCAGCACCCGACAGGGCGGCGAAAAACTGTTTTTT | CASSPSTRQGGEKLFF
TRBJ1-6 | TRBV30 | - | - | TGTGCCTGGACCCCAGGGAGAGCCAGTAATTCACCCCTCCACTTT | CAWTPGRASNSPLHF
TRBJ2-7 | TRBV4-2 | - | - | TGTGCCAGCAGCCAATGGTCAAGCGCCAAAACCTACGAGCAGTACTTC | CASSQWSSAKTYEQYF
TRBJ2-3 | TRBV10-3 | TRBD2 | - | TGTGCCATCAGTGGCGTACTAGCGGGGTCCACAGATACGCAGTATTTT | CAISGVLAGSTDTQYF
TRBJ1-1 | TRBV4-1 | - | - | TGCGCCAGCAGATCAGTCATGAACACTGAAGCTTTCTTT | CASRSVMNTEAFF
TRBJ2-1 | TRBV6-8 | - | - | TGTGCCAGCAGTTATCACAAAGGACTCACGTACAATGAGCAGTTCTTC | CASSYHKGLTYNEQFF
TRBJ2-7 | TRBV19 | - | - | TGTGCCAGTAGTATTCGGGGAAAGGTTGACGAGCAGTACTTC | CASSIRGKVDEQYF
TRBJ1-1 | TRBV3-1/TRBV3-2 | - | - | TGTGCCAGCAGCCATCTCCGGGGGGGTTCTGAAGCTTTCTTT | CASSHLRGGSEAFF
TRBJ1-2 | TRBV19 | - | - | TGTGCCAGTAGTGCAAGACAGCAAGGTGGCTACACCTTC | CASSARQQGGYTF
TRBJ1-2 | TRBV6-5 | - | once | TGTGCCAGCAGTCAACTCTATGGCTACACCTTC | CASSQLYGYTF
TRBJ1-3 | TRBV7-9 | - | - | TGTGCCAGCAGTCCTACAGGGCTCTCTGGAAACACCATATATTTT | CASSPTGLSGNTIYF
TRBJ1-1 | TRBV20-1 | - | - | TGCAGTGCCTACTTCTACACTGAAGCTTTCTTT | CSAYFYTEAFF
TRBJ2-7 | TRBV9 | - | - | TGTGCCAGCAGCGTAGCCCTAAACATATACGAGCAGTACTTC | CASSVALNIYEQYF
TRBJ1-5 | TRBV12-2 | - | - | TGTGCAAGTCGCTTAGGGAATGAGGGGGGCAGGGGGAGTAGCAATCAGCCCCAGCATTTT | CASRLGNEGGRGSSNQPQHF
TRBJ2-1 | TRBV7-2 | TRBD1 | - | TGTGCCAGCAGCGCACGGACAGGTAGCTCCTACAATGAGCAGTTCTTC | CASSARTGSSYNEQFF
TRBJ2-3 | TRBV28 | - | - | TGTGCCAGCATGAACCCCGGCGTAGGCACGCAGTATTTT | CASMNPGVGTQYF
TRBJ2-5 | TRBV25-1 | TRBD2 | - | TGTGCCAGCAGTGCAATAGCGGGAGAGGGGACCCAGTACTTC | CASSAIAGEGTQYF